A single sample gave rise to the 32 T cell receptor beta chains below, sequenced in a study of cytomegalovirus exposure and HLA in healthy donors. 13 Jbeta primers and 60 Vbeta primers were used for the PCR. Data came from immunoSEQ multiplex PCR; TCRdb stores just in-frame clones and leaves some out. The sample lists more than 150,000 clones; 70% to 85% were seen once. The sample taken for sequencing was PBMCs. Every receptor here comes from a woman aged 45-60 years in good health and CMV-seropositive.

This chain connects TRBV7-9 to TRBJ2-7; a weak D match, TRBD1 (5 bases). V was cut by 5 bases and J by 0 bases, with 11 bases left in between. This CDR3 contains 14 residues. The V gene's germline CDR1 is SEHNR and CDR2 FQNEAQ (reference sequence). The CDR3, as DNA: TGTGCCAGCAGCAAGGGGCAAAACTCCTACGAGCAGTACTTC. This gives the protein CASSKGQNSYEQYF.

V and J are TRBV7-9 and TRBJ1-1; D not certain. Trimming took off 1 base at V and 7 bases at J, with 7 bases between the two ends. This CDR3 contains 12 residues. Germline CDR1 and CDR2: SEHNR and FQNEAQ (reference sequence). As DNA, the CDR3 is TGTGCCAGCAGCTTAGTGGGCAGTGAAGCTTTCTTT. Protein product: CASSLVGSEAFF.

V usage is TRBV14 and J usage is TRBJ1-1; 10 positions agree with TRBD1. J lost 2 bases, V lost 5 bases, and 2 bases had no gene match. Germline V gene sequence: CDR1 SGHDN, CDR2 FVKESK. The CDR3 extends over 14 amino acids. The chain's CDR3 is CASSLTGGNTEAFF. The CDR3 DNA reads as TGTGCCAGCAGCTTGACAGGGGGCAACACTGAAGCTTTCTTT. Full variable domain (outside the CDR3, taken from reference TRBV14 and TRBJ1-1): EAGVTQFPSHSVIEKGQTVTLRCDPISGHDNLYWYRRVMGKEIKFLLHFVKESKQDESGMPNNRFLAERTGGTYSTLKVQPAELEDSGVYFCASSLTGGNTEAFFGQGTRLTVV.

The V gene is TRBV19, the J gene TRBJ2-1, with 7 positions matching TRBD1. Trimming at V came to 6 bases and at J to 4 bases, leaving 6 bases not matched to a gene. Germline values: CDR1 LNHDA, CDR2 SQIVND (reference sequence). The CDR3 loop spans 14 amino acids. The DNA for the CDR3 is TGTGCCAGTAGCTCCGGGACAGTATACAATGAGCAGTTCTTC. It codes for CASSSGTVYNEQFF. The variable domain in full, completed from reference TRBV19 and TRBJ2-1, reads DGGITQSPKYLFRKEGQNVTLSCEQNLNHDAMYWYRQDPGQGLRLIYYSQIVNDFQKGDIAEGYSVSREKKESFPLTVTSAQKNPTAFYLCASSSGTVYNEQFFGPGTRLTVL.

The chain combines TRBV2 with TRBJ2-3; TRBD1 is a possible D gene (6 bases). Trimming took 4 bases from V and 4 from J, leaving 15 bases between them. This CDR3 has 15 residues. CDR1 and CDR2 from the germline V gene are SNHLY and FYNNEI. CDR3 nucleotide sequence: TGTGCCAGCAGTGCCAACAGGGCTGCCGCAGATACGCAGTATTTT. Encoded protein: CASSANRAAADTQYF.

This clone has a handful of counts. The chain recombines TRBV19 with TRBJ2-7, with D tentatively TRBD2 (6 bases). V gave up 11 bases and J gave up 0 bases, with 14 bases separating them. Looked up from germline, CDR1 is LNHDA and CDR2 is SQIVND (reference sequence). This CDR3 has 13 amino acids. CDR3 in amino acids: CASSPGGSYEQYF. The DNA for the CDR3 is TGTGCCTCTAGCCCCGGGGGCTCCTACGAGCAGTACTTC.

As DNA, the CDR3 is TGTGCCAGCAGCCCCAGGGGTGAAAAACTGTTTTTT. It yields the protein CASSPRGEKLFF. The chain employs TRBV27 and TRBJ1-4; D is possibly TRBD1 (6 bases). Germline V CDR1 and CDR2: MNHEY, SMNVEV (reference sequence). There are 12 residues in the CDR3. The ends were cut back, 6 bases at V and 7 bases at J, with 9 bases in the middle.

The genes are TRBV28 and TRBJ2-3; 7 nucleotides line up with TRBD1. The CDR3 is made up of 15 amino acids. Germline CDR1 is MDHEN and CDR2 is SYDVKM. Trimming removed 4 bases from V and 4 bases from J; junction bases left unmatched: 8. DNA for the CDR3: TGTGCCAGCAGTTCCCCCTGGACAGGCGCAGATACGCAGTATTTT. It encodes CASSSPWTGADTQYF. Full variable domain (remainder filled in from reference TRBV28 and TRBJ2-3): DVKVTQSSRYLVKRTGEKVFLECVQDMDHENMFWYRQDPGLGLRLIYFSYDVKMKEKGDIPEGYSVSREKKERFSLILESASTNQTSMYLCASSSPWTGADTQYFGPGTRLTVL.

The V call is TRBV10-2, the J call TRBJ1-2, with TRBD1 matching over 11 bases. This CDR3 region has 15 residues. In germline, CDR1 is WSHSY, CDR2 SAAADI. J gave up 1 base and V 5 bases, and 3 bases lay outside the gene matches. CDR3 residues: CASSRGQGDNYGYTF. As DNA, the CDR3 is TGCGCCAGCAGTAGGGGACAGGGGGATAACTATGGCTACACCTTC.

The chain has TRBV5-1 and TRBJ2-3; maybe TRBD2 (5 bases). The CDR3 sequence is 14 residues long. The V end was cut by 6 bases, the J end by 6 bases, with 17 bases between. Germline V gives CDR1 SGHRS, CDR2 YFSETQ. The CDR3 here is CASTNGPPGDTQYF. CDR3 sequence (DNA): TGCGCCAGCACCAACGGACCCCCGGGGGATACGCAGTATTTT.

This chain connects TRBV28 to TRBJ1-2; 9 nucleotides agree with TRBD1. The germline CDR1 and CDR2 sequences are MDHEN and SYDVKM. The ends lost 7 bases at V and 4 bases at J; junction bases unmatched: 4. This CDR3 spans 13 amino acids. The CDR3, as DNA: TGTGCCAGCACACCGGGACAGGGCTATGGCTACACCTTC. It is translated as CASTPGQGYGYTF.

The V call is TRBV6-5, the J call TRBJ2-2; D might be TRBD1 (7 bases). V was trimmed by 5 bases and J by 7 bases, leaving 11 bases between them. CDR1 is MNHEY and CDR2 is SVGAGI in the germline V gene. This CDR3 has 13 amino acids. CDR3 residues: CASSTGEDGELFF. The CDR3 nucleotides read TGTGCCAGCAGTACAGGGGAGGACGGGGAGCTGTTTTTT.

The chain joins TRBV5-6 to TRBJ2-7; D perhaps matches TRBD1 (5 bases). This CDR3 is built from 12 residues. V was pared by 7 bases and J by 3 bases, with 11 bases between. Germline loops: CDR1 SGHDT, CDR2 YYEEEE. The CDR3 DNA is TGTGCCAGCGCTGTCGACAGCTACGAGCAGTACTTC. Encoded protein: CASAVDSYEQYF.

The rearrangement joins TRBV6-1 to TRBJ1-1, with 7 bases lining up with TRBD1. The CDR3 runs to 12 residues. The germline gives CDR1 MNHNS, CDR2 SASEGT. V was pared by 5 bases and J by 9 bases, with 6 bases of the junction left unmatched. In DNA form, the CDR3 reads TGTGCCAGCAGTCCAGGGACAGCCCAAGCTTTCTTT. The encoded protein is CASSPGTAQAFF.

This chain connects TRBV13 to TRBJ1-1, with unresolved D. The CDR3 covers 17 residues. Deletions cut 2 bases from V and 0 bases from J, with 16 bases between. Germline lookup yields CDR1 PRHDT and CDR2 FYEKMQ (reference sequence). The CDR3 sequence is CASSLRRQEGVNTEAFF. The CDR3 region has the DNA TGTGCCAGCAGCTTACGTCGGCAGGAGGGTGTGAACACTGAAGCTTTCTTT.

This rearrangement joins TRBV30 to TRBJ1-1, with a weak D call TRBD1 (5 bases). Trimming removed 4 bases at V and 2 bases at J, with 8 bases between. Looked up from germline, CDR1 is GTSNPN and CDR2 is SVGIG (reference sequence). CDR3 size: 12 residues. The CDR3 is CAWTGINTEAFF. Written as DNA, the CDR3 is TGTGCCTGGACAGGGATTAACACTGAAGCTTTCTTT.

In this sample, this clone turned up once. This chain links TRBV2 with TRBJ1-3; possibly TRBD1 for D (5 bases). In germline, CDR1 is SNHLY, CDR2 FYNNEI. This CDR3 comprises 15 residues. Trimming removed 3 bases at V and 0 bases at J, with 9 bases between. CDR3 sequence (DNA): TGTGCCAGCAGTGACCAGGGCCGCTCTGGAAACACCATATATTTT. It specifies CASSDQGRSGNTIYF.

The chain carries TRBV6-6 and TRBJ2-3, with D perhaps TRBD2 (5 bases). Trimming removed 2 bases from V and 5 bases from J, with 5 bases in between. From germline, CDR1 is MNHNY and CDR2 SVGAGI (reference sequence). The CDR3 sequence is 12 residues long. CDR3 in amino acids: CASSYEGDTQYF. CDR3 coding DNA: TGTGCCAGCAGTTACGAGGGAGATACGCAGTATTTT.

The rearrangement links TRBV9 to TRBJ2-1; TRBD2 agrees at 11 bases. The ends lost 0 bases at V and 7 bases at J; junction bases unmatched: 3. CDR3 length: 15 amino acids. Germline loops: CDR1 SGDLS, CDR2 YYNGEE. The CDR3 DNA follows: TGTGCCAGCAGCGTAGTGGCTAGCGGGGGGAATGAGCAGTTCTTC. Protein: CASSVVASGGNEQFF. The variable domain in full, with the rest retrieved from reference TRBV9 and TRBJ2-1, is DSGVTQTPKHLITATGQRVTLRCSPRSGDLSVYWYQQSLDQGLQFLIQYYNGEERAKGNILERFSAQQFPDLHSELNLSSLELGDSALYFCASSVVASGGNEQFFGPGTRLTVL.

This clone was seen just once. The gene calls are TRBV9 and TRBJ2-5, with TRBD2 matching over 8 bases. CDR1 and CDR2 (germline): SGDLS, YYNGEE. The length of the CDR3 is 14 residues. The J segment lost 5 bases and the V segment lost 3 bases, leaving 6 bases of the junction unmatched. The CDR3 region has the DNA TGTGCCAGCAGCGAATACGGGGGGGCGGAGACCCAGTACTTC. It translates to CASSEYGGAETQYF.

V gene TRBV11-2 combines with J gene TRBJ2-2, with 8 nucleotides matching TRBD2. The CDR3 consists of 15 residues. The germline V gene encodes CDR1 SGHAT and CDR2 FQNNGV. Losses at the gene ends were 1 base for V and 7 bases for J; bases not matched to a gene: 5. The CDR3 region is CASSLAGGHHGELFF. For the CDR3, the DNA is TGTGCCAGCAGCTTAGCGGGGGGGCACCACGGGGAGCTGTTTTTT.

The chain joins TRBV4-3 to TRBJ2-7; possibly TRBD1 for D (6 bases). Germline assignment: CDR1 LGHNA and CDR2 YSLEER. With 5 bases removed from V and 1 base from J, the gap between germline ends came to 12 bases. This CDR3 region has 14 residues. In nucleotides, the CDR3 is TGCGCCAGCAGCTACCAGACAGGTTCCTACGAGCAGTACTTC. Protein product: CASSYQTGSYEQYF.

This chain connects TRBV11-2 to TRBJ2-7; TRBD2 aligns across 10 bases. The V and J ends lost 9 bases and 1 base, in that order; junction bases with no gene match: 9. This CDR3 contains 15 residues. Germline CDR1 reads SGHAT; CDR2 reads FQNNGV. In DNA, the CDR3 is TGTGCCAGTAGAGTCATAGCGGGGGGTTCCTACGAGCAGTACTTC. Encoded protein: CASRVIAGGSYEQYF.

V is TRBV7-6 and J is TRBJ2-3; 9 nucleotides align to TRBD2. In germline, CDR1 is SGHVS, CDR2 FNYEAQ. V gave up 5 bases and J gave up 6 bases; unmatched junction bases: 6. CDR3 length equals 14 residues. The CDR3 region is CASSLRGGGDTQYF. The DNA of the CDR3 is TGTGCCAGCAGCCTGCGGGGGGGCGGGGATACGCAGTATTTT. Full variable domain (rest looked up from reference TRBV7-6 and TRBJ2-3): GAGVSQSPRYKVTKRGQDVALRCDPISGHVSLYWYRQALGQGPEFLTYFNYEAQQDKSGLPNDRFSAERPEGSISTLTIQRTEQRDSAMYRCASSLRGGGDTQYFGPGTRLTVL.

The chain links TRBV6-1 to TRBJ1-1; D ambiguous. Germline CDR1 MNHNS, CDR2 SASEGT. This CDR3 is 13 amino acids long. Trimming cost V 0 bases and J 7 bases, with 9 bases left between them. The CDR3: CASSEAGRDEAFF. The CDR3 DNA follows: TGTGCCAGCAGTGAAGCCGGGAGGGATGAAGCTTTCTTT.

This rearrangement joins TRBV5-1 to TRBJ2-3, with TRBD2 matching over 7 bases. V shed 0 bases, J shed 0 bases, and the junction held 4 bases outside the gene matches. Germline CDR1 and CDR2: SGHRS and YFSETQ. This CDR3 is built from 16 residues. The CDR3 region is CASSLASGLSTDTQYF. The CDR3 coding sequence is TGCGCCAGCAGCTTGGCTAGCGGTCTTAGCACAGATACGCAGTATTTT.

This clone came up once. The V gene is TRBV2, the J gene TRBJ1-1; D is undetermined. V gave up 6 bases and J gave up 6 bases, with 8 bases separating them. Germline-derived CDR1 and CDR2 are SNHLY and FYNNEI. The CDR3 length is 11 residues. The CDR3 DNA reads TGTGCCAGCAGGGTGGAGGCTGAAGCTTTCTTT. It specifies CASRVEAEAFF.

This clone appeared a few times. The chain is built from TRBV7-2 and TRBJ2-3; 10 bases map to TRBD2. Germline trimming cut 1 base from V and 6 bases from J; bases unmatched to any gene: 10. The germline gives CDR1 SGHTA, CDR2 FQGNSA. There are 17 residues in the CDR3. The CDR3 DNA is TGTGCCAGCAGCTTAGATAGGCTAGCGGGGGCAGGGGATACGCAGTATTTT. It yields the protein CASSLDRLAGAGDTQYF.

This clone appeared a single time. The CDR3 DNA reads TGCGCCAGCAGTGAACAGGGGGGAAATGAAAAACTGTTTTTT. This translates into CASSEQGGNEKLFF. The chain is built from TRBV10-2 and TRBJ1-4; 8 bases fit TRBD1. The germline V gene encodes CDR1 WSHSY and CDR2 SAAADI. V lost 3 bases to trimming and J lost 5 bases; unmatched junction nucleotides: 2. This CDR3 spans 14 amino acids.

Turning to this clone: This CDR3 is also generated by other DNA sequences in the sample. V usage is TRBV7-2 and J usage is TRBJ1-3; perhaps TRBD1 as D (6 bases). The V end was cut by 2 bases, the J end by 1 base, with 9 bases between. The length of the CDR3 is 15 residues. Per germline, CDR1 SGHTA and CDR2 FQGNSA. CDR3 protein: CASSLRGGSGNTIYF. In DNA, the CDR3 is TGTGCCAGCAGCTTAAGGGGGGGGTCTGGAAACACCATATATTTT.

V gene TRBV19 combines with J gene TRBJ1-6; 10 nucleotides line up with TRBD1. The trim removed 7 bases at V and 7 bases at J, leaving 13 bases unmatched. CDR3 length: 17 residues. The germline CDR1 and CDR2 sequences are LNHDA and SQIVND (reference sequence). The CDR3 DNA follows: TGTGCCAGTACCACCCGGGACAGGGGCGATTCCAATTCACCCCTCCACTTT. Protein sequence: CASTTRDRGDSNSPLHF.

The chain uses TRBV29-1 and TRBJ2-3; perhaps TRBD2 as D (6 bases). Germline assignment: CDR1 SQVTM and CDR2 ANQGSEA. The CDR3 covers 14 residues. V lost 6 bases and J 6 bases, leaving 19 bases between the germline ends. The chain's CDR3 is CSVPVGGDLDTQYF. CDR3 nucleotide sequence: TGCAGCGTCCCGGTGGGGGGTGATTTGGATACGCAGTATTTT.